These T cell receptor beta chains were read from a single sample in a study of a mutant IDH1 vaccine in newly diagnosed glioma. Antigens for these TCRs are unknown. Method: immunoSEQ multiplex PCR; TCRdb's copy keeps in-frame clones and lacks some. The sample has approximately 56,000 clones, approximately 71% seen once. The material was PBMCs, obtained from a glioma patient whose treatment included an IDH1 peptide vaccine. The receptors here all came from a man in his fifties with glioma. The CDR3 runs from the conserved cysteine through the conserved F or W. Each record gives: D gene, V gene, CDR3 protein. The D gene is left open where the match is weak.

d_call: TRBD2
v_call: TRBV6-5
cdr3_aa: CASSVWGGSYNEQFF

d_call: .
v_call: TRBV2
cdr3_aa: CASSWTVTYGYTF

d_call: .
v_call: TRBV7-9
cdr3_aa: CASSPDGAPNTEAFF

d_call: .
v_call: TRBV6-5
cdr3_aa: CASSFGLGTEAFF

d_call: TRBD2
v_call: TRBV27
cdr3_aa: CASSVSSGGLSEQFF

d_call: .
v_call: TRBV19
cdr3_aa: CASSSTGLGNTEAFF

d_call: TRBD1
v_call: TRBV5-5
cdr3_aa: CASSWDRSQETQYF

d_call: .
v_call: TRBV23-1
cdr3_aa: CASSLHGQSMNTEAFF

d_call: .
v_call: TRBV5-6
cdr3_aa: CASSWDYTGELFF

d_call: TRBD1
v_call: TRBV2
cdr3_aa: CASSEQGALLDSTDTQYF

d_call: TRBD2
v_call: TRBV29-1
cdr3_aa: CSVEGVLAGGNEQFF

d_call: .
v_call: TRBV18
cdr3_aa: CASSPIEGDYNEQFF

d_call: .
v_call: TRBV10-3
cdr3_aa: CATVPANGNTIYF

d_call: TRBD1
v_call: TRBV18
cdr3_aa: CASSQPGQSSYEQYF

d_call: TRBD1
v_call: TRBV15
cdr3_aa: CATQDRLGGGEAFF

d_call: .
v_call: TRBV9
cdr3_aa: CASSALGSGQETQYF

d_call: TRBD1
v_call: TRBV10-3
cdr3_aa: CAISGTAHEKLFF

d_call: .
v_call: TRBV5-1
cdr3_aa: CASSPSSYNEQFF

d_call: .
v_call: TRBV5-6
cdr3_aa: CASSSGVNTIYF

d_call: TRBD2
v_call: TRBV4-2
cdr3_aa: CASSPLGTSGGRNEQFF

d_call: .
v_call: TRBV7-2
cdr3_aa: CASSTGRGATNTQYF

d_call: TRBD1
v_call: TRBV7-9
cdr3_aa: CASSLAGTEETQYF

d_call: .
v_call: TRBV5-4
cdr3_aa: CAGQWEPTMDIQYF

d_call: TRBD1
v_call: TRBV15
cdr3_aa: CATSPRGLNQPQHF

d_call: TRBD1
v_call: TRBV18
cdr3_aa: CASSPRQGEKGYTF

d_call: .
v_call: TRBV5-1
cdr3_aa: CASSSQGSNYNSPLHF

d_call: .
v_call: TRBV5-6
cdr3_aa: CASSLATRGDTQYF

d_call: TRBD2
v_call: TRBV6-5
cdr3_aa: CASSYSVGGSQETQYF